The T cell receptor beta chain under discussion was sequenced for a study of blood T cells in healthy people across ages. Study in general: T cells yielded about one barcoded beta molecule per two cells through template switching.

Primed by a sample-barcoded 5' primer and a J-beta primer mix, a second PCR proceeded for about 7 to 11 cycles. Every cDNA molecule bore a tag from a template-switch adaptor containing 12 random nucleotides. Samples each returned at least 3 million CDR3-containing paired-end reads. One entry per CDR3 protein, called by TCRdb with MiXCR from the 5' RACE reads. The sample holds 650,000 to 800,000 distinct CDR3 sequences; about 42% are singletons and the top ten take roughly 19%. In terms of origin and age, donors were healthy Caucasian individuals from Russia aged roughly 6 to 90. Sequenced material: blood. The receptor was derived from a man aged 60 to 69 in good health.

CDR3 sequence reads: CASSLDPGGNEKLFF. The CDR3 DNA is TGTGCCAGCAGCTTAGATCCGGGAGGTAATGAAAAACTGTTTTTT. J is TRBJ1-4 and V is TRBV11-2; D gene ambiguous. The germline V and J ends were trimmed by 0 bases and 4 bases, with 9 bases remaining between them. The germline CDR1 and CDR2 sequences are SGHAT and FQNNGV. There are 15 residues in the CDR3.